Listed below are T cell receptor beta chains from one sample, sequenced in a study of T cell changes during pregnancy in multiple sclerosis. The repertoire was sequenced with immunoSEQ multiplex PCR; TCRdb's copy has only in-frame clones and lacks some. Of 70,000 to 85,000 clones detected, approximately 90% appear once; the ten largest clones hold over 1.3%. The sample was peripheral blood, taken before pregnancy. The receptors here all came from a female donor with multiple sclerosis, enrolled in a pregnancy study. Each CDR3 is given with its conserved first and last residue. A D gene is named only where the DNA matches it firmly. Part of the rows lack a size; the others show once, few, many or a class for expanded clones.

clone_size	d_call	j_call	v_call	cdr3_aa	cdr3_nt
once	-	TRBJ2-5	TRBV11-3	CASSYGGRETQYF	TGTGCCAGCAGTTACGGGGGGCGCGAGACCCAGTACTTC
-	-	TRBJ1-1	TRBV2	CASSERGLNTEAFF	TGTGCCAGCAGTGAAAGGGGCCTGAACACTGAAGCTTTCTTT
-	TRBD1	TRBJ2-7	TRBV7-8	CASSQRTGVEQYF	TGTGCCAGCAGCCAGAGGACAGGGGTTGAGCAGTACTTC
-	TRBD1	TRBJ1-6	TRBV5-4	CASSLRQGDNSPLHF	TGTGCCAGCAGCTTGAGACAGGGGGATAATTCACCCCTCCACTTT
-	-	TRBJ2-7	TRBV13	CASSLGRVPHEQYF	TGTGCCAGCAGCTTGGGCAGGGTTCCCCACGAGCAGTACTTC
-	-	TRBJ2-2	TRBV4-2	CASSQLSGTDTGELFF	TGTGCCAGCAGCCAGTTAAGCGGAACCGACACCGGGGAGCTGTTTTTT
-	TRBD1	TRBJ1-2	TRBV28	CASSPPRTGNYGYTF	TGTGCCAGCAGTCCACCCCGGACAGGGAACTATGGCTACACCTTC
-	-	TRBJ2-1	TRBV19	CASSIVRLGSNEQFF	TGTGCCAGTAGTATTGTTCGCCTGGGCAGCAATGAGCAGTTCTTC
-	-	TRBJ2-1	TRBV19	CASSPYLAGVPYNEQFF	TGTGCCAGTAGCCCCTACCTGGCAGGGGTCCCCTACAATGAGCAGTTCTTC
-	-	TRBJ2-3	TRBV29-1	CSVVSQGADTQYF	TGCAGCGTTGTGAGTCAGGGTGCAGATACGCAGTATTTT
-	-	TRBJ2-1	TRBV9	CASTTTGGWNEQFF	TGTGCCAGCACCACGACGGGGGGCTGGAATGAGCAGTTCTTC
-	TRBD1	TRBJ1-1	TRBV20-1	CSAVGQGKAFF	TGCAGTGCTGTTGGACAGGGTAAAGCTTTCTTT
-	TRBD2	TRBJ2-1	TRBV28	CASSTSGGPNEQFF	TGTGCCAGCAGCACTAGCGGGGGCCCCAATGAGCAGTTCTTC
-	-	TRBJ1-2	TRBV6-5	CASSYSGDNYGYTF	TGTGCCAGCAGTTACAGCGGAGATAACTATGGCTACACCTTC
-	-	TRBJ1-1	TRBV6-4	CASSDSTDWGTEAFF	TGTGCCAGCAGTGACTCGACGGACTGGGGCACTGAAGCTTTCTTT
-	-	TRBJ1-5	TRBV2	CASSRGSSNGNQPQHF	TGTGCCAGCAGCCGAGGGTCCAGCAATGGCAATCAGCCCCAGCATTTT
-	TRBD2	TRBJ2-7	TRBV29-1	CSVVRGGAYEQYF	TGCAGCGTGGTCCGCGGGGGAGCCTACGAGCAGTACTTC
-	TRBD1	TRBJ1-1	TRBV10-3	CAVGQGEAFF	TGTGCCGTAGGACAGGGTGAAGCTTTCTTT
-	-	TRBJ1-4	TRBV2	CASSRVSATNEKLFF	TGTGCCAGCAGTCGTGTTTCGGCAACTAATGAAAAACTGTTTTTT
few	-	TRBJ1-2	TRBV27	CASSRGASSGYTF	TGTGCCAGCAGTCGGGGGGCGAGTTCGGGCTACACCTTC
-	-	TRBJ1-1	TRBV19	CASSTGLNTEAFF	TGTGCCAGTAGTACAGGGTTGAACACTGAAGCTTTCTTT
-	-	TRBJ1-1	TRBV5-1	CASSSAGTQNTEAFF	TGCGCCAGCAGCTCCGCCGGGACACAGAACACTGAAGCTTTCTTT
-	TRBD1	TRBJ1-6	TRBV11-2	CASSTPLTGRFANSPLHF	TGTGCCAGCAGCACTCCGCTGACAGGGAGATTTGCGAATTCACCCCTCCACTTT
-	-	TRBJ2-7	TRBV5-1	CASSLVSGSYEQYF	TGCGCCAGCAGCTTGGTTTCCGGGTCCTACGAGCAGTACTTC
few	-	TRBJ2-2	TRBV7-3	CASSFSGNGELFF	TGTGCCAGCAGCTTCTCAGGGAACGGGGAGCTGTTTTTT
-	TRBD2	TRBJ2-5	TRBV5-1	CASSFTRGGGETQYF	TGCGCCAGCAGCTTCACGCGGGGGGGCGGAGAGACCCAGTACTTC
-	-	TRBJ1-1	TRBV29-1	CSHLGHGTEAFF	TGCAGCCACCTAGGTCATGGTACTGAAGCTTTCTTT
few	TRBD1	TRBJ1-6	TRBV6-5	CASSTTGVGNSPLHF	TGTGCCAGCAGTACCACAGGGGTGGGGAATTCACCCCTCCACTTT
-	TRBD1	TRBJ1-4	TRBV6-1	CASSAPGGRDEKLFF	TGTGCCAGCAGTGCCCCAGGGGGCAGAGACGAAAAACTGTTTTTT
-	TRBD1	TRBJ1-1	TRBV15	CATSTWQTGASEAFF	TGTGCCACCAGCACCTGGCAGACAGGGGCTTCTGAAGCTTTCTTT
-	-	TRBJ1-5	TRBV7-9	CASSPSDQPQHF	TGTGCCAGCAGCCCGAGTGATCAGCCCCAGCATTTT
-	-	TRBJ1-3	TRBV19	CASSIGGPGNTIYF	TGTGCCAGTAGTATCGGGGGGCCTGGAAACACCATATATTTT
few	TRBD1	TRBJ1-2	TRBV2	CASSGQGDGYTF	TGTGCCAGCAGCGGACAGGGCGATGGCTACACCTTC
-	TRBD2	TRBJ2-1	TRBV19	CATSKTSGDNEQFF	TGTGCCACCAGTAAGACTAGCGGGGACAATGAGCAGTTCTTC
once	-	TRBJ2-7	TRBV6-1	CASSEAPARPEQYF	TGTGCCAGCAGTGAAGCGCCAGCGAGGCCCGAGCAGTACTTC
-	TRBD2	TRBJ2-5	TRBV4-1	CASSPEAGEETQYF	TGCGCCAGCAGCCCAGAAGCGGGGGAAGAGACCCAGTACTTC
-	-	TRBJ1-6	TRBV2	CASRANRNSPLHF	TGTGCCAGCAGGGCCAATCGTAATTCACCCCTCCACTTT
-	TRBD1	TRBJ1-3	TRBV29-1	CSVEGPADRGAGNTIYF	TGCAGCGTTGAAGGCCCGGCCGACAGGGGGGCTGGAAACACCATATATTTT
-	-	TRBJ1-1	TRBV13	CASSRRDMNTEAFF	TGTGCCAGCAGTCGTAGAGACATGAACACTGAAGCTTTCTTT
-	TRBD1	TRBJ1-2	TRBV13	CASSSGQGGNYGYTF	TGTGCCAGCAGCTCGGGACAGGGGGGGAACTATGGCTACACCTTC
-	-	TRBJ1-2	TRBV30	CAWTPPWAGRTPYGYTF	TGTGCCTGGACCCCCCCGTGGGCCGGCCGCACACCCTATGGCTACACCTTC
-	TRBD1	TRBJ1-1	TRBV18	CASSPQGATNTEAFF	TGTGCCAGCTCACCGCAGGGGGCTACGAACACTGAAGCTTTCTTT
-	-	TRBJ2-5	TRBV7-3	CASSSGTRETQYF	TGTGCCAGCAGCTCCGGGACTCGGGAGACCCAGTACTTC
-	-	TRBJ1-1	TRBV14	CASSPGNPPTDFTEAFF	TGTGCCAGCAGCCCCGGCAACCCCCCGACTGACTTCACTGAAGCTTTCTTT
-	-	TRBJ2-3	TRBV4-2	CASSRLGTDTQYF	TGTGCCAGCAGTCGACTCGGAACAGATACGCAGTATTTT
-	TRBD2	TRBJ2-1	TRBV7-3	CASSLGGAGGVGEQFF	TGTGCCAGCAGCCTGGGGGGAGCGGGGGGCGTGGGTGAGCAGTTCTTC
-	TRBD2	TRBJ2-1	TRBV4-2	CASSRTSGEKFF	TGTGCCAGCAGCCGGACTAGCGGGGAGAAGTTCTTC
-	-	TRBJ1-1	TRBV5-4	CASSGTSNTEAFF	TGTGCCAGCAGCGGGACATCGAACACTGAAGCTTTCTTT
-	-	TRBJ2-7	TRBV5-6	CASSFRLQGYEQYF	TGTGCCAGCAGCTTTCGGCTACAGGGATACGAGCAGTACTTC
-	-	TRBJ1-2	TRBV10-3	CAISVRQDNYGYTF	TGTGCCATCAGCGTCCGACAGGACAACTATGGCTACACCTTC
-	-	TRBJ1-1	TRBV5-1	CASSISGTEAFF	TGCGCCAGCAGCATCTCAGGGACTGAAGCTTTCTTT
-	-	TRBJ2-1	TRBV15	CATRYRVSYNEQFF	TGTGCCACCAGGTACAGGGTCTCCTACAATGAGCAGTTCTTC
-	-	TRBJ1-3	TRBV6-1	CASSTQQGTGNTIYF	TGTGCCAGCAGTACCCAACAGGGTACAGGAAACACCATATATTTT
once	-	TRBJ2-7	TRBV4-1	CASSQGLLTEDEQYF	TGCGCCAGCAGCCAAGGTCTCCTGACAGAGGACGAGCAGTACTTC
-	TRBD1	TRBJ2-5	TRBV2	CASRHRGETQYF	TGTGCCAGCAGACACAGGGGAGAGACCCAGTACTTC
-	-	TRBJ2-3	TRBV4-1	CASSAQGTDTQYF	TGCGCCAGCAGTGCTCAGGGGACAGATACGCAGTATTTT
-	TRBD1	TRBJ1-2	TRBV7-9	CASSPTGSGYTF	TGTGCCAGCAGCCCGACAGGGTCTGGCTACACCTTC
-	-	TRBJ1-1	TRBV7-8	CASSTRSLNTEAFF	TGTGCCAGCAGCACCAGGTCTTTGAACACTGAAGCTTTCTTT